Presented here are 15 T cell receptor beta chains from one specimen sequenced in a study of post-analysis software for immune sequencing data. Sequencing libraries made from TCR beta cDNA carried unique molecular identifiers. One entry per CDR3 protein results from TCRdb running MiXCR on the PCR reads. The table includes fewer than 850,000 distinct CDR3 sequences, 25% to 30% detected once. The antigens these receptors bind are not known. Study-wide results and caveats: Patients had higher frequencies than controls of about five TRBV segments, including TRBV5-6, TRBV5-1 and TRBV20-1.

The sample was blood. These receptors were obtained from a girl aged 10 to 17 with multiple sclerosis.

The V call is TRBV14, the J call TRBJ2-1; D possibly corresponds to TRBD2 (5 bases). The V and J ends lost 0 bases and 8 bases respectively, with 14 bases between them. The CDR3 loop spans 15 amino acids. The germline CDR1 and CDR2 sequences are SGHDN and FVKESK. CDR3 sequence: CASSQDRGSGYEQFF. The DNA of the CDR3 is TGTGCCAGCAGCCAAGATCGTGGGAGTGGGTATGAGCAGTTCTTC. Supplemented by reference TRBV14 and TRBJ2-1, the full variable domain reads EAGVTQFPSHSVIEKGQTVTLRCDPISGHDNLYWYRRVMGKEIKFLLHFVKESKQDESGMPNNRFLAERTGGTYSTLKVQPAELEDSGVYFCASSQDRGSGYEQFFGPGTRLTVL.

V usage is TRBV7-2 and J usage is TRBJ1-5; a weak D match, TRBD1 (6 bases). With 3 bases removed from V and 6 bases from J, the gap between germline ends came to 12 bases. Germline V gene sequence: CDR1 SGHTA, CDR2 FQGNSA. The CDR3 is made up of 14 amino acids. The CDR3 region is CASSFTGRSQPQHF. Here the CDR3 DNA reads TGTGCCAGCAGCTTCACAGGGAGAAGTCAGCCCCAGCATTTT.

This clonotype was observed many times. V and J are TRBV4-3 and TRBJ2-7; TRBD2 might be the D (5 bases). Germline lookup yields CDR1 LGHNA and CDR2 YSLEER. Deletions cut 1 base from V and 6 bases from J, with 10 bases between. This CDR3 region has 13 residues. This CDR3 reads CASSQGWESEQYF. The CDR3 nucleotides read TGCGCCAGCAGCCAAGGGTGGGAGTCCGAGCAGTACTTC.

This clonotype was observed a handful of times. The gene calls are TRBV28 and TRBJ2-6, with 9 bases fitting TRBD1. This CDR3 has 17 amino acids. Germline V CDR1 and CDR2: MDHEN, SYDVKM. The trim removed 8 bases at V and 0 bases at J, leaving 8 bases unmatched. Written as DNA, the CDR3 is TGTGCCAGCCTAACAGGGGGCCTCTTCTCTGGGGCCAACGTCCTGACTTTC. Its protein product is CASLTGGLFSGANVLTF.

V and J are TRBV2 and TRBJ2-1; TRBD1 agrees at 12 bases. The CDR3 is 21 residues long. Losses at the gene ends were 5 bases for V and 5 bases for J; bases not matched to a gene: 22. The germline CDR1 and CDR2 sequences are SNHLY and FYNNEI. CDR3 sequence (DNA): TGTGCCAGCAGTTCCCCAGGGGGGACAGGGGGCAAAAAGGTGGGAAACAATGAGCAGTTCTTC. It specifies CASSSPGGTGGKKVGNNEQFF.

This clonotype was observed a handful of times. The V gene is TRBV7-8, the J gene TRBJ2-7; D gene uncertain. Between the trimmed V and J ends, which lost 3 bases and 2 bases, there was a span of 11 bases. Germline V gene lookup returns CDR1 SGHVS and CDR2 FQNEAQ. CDR3 size: 14 residues. The CDR3: CASSFPGRTYEQYF. CDR3 coding DNA: TGTGCCAGCAGCTTCCCGGGCAGGACCTACGAGCAGTACTTC. The full variable domain, in which reference TRBV7-8 and TRBJ2-7 provide the parts outside the CDR3, is GAGVSQSPRYKVAKRGQDVALRCDPISGHVSLFWYQQALGQGPEFLTYFQNEAQLDKSGLPSDRFFAERPEGSVSTLKIQRTQQEDSAVYLCASSFPGRTYEQYFGPGTRLTVT.

This clonotype was counted a few times. V and J are TRBV6-5 and TRBJ2-7, with 7 bases fitting TRBD1. V lost 6 bases to trimming and J lost 0 bases; unmatched junction nucleotides: 2. Looked up from germline, CDR1 is MNHEY and CDR2 is SVGAGI. CDR3 size: 13 residues. CDR3 region: CASRRQGSYEQYF. Written as DNA, the CDR3 is TGTGCCAGCAGGAGACAGGGCTCCTACGAGCAGTACTTC.

This clonotype was seen only a few times. The DNA for the CDR3 is TGTGCCAGCAGTTTCACCGGGACTCGACGATCTATAATCTATGGCTACACCTTC. Translated, it gives CASSFTGTRRSIIYGYTF. The rearrangement uses TRBV12-3 or TRBV12-4 and TRBJ1-2; D may be TRBD1 (5 bases). The CDR3 covers 18 residues. Trimming pared 3 bases from V and 4 bases from J, leaving 24 bases between.

In this sample, this clonotype turned up many times. The V gene is TRBV3-1, the J gene TRBJ2-5; 7 bases are shared with TRBD1. The CDR3 loop spans 14 amino acids. The ends lost 3 bases at V and 4 bases at J; junction bases unmatched: 5. Germline assignment: CDR1 LGHDT and CDR2 YNNKEL (reference sequence). CDR3 in DNA: TGTGCCAGCAGCCAGCGACAGGGTGGAGAGACCCAGTACTTC. Its protein product is CASSQRQGGETQYF.

The V and J genes are TRBV19 and TRBJ2-1; the D gene is possibly TRBD2 (5 bases). Germline V CDR1 and CDR2: LNHDA, SQIVND (reference sequence). The length of the CDR3 is 16 residues. V was pared by 4 bases and J by 4 bases, with 17 bases between. The CDR3 region is CASSTPGVAQYNEQFF. The CDR3 DNA sequence: TGTGCCAGTAGTACGCCCGGGGTAGCGCAGTACAATGAGCAGTTCTTC.

This clonotype was seen a handful of times. This rearrangement joins TRBV11-2 to TRBJ2-5; tentative D call: TRBD2 (6 bases). The CDR3 has 15 residues. V was cut by 6 bases and J by 4 bases, with 18 bases left in between. The germline V gene encodes CDR1 SGHAT and CDR2 FQNNGV. The CDR3 is CASRDRPGRGETQYF. In nucleotides, the CDR3 is TGTGCCAGCAGAGACCGGCCGGGGCGGGGAGAGACCCAGTACTTC.

J is TRBJ1-2 and V is TRBV19; D remains unclear. Germline lookup yields CDR1 LNHDA and CDR2 SQIVND (reference sequence). Trimming removed 7 bases at V and 4 bases at J, with 10 bases between. This CDR3 spans 12 amino acids. CDR3 nucleotides: TGTGCCAGTACCCTAATTACCTATGGCTACACCTTC. This codes for CASTLITYGYTF.

V is TRBV3-1 and J is TRBJ1-5, with D perhaps matching TRBD1 (6 bases). The V gene's germline CDR1 is LGHDT and CDR2 YNNKEL (reference sequence). V shed 2 bases and J shed 6 bases, with 14 bases lying between them. This CDR3 has 15 residues. The CDR3 is CASSQSAGAGQPQHF. Written as DNA, the CDR3 is TGTGCCAGCAGCCAATCAGCAGGGGCAGGTCAGCCCCAGCATTTT. Drawing the rest from reference TRBV3-1 and TRBJ1-5, the complete variable domain is DTAVSQTPKYLVTQMGNDKSIKCEQNLGHDTMYWYKQDSKKFLKIMFSYNNKELIINETVPNRFSPKSPDKAHLNLHINSLELGDSAVYFCASSQSAGAGQPQHFGDGTRLSIL.

This clonotype was detected only a few times. The chain recombines TRBV6-5 with TRBJ1-5; weak D call: TRBD1 (5 bases). Deletions cut 2 bases from V and 3 bases from J, with 8 bases between. Germline V lookup: CDR1 MNHEY, CDR2 SVGAGI. The CDR3 runs 14 residues. The CDR3 coding sequence is TGTGCCAGCAGTTACGACAGCTCCAATCAGCCCCAGCATTTT. Protein product: CASSYDSSNQPQHF.

The chain employs TRBV10-3 and TRBJ2-3; 8 nucleotides match TRBD1. Germline lookup yields CDR1 ENHRY and CDR2 SYGVKD. The J segment lost 3 bases and the V segment lost 7 bases, leaving 3 bases of the junction unmatched. This CDR3 has 13 amino acids. The DNA of the CDR3 is TGTGCCATCAACGACAGGGGAACAGATACGCAGTATTTT. Translating gives CAINDRGTDTQYF.